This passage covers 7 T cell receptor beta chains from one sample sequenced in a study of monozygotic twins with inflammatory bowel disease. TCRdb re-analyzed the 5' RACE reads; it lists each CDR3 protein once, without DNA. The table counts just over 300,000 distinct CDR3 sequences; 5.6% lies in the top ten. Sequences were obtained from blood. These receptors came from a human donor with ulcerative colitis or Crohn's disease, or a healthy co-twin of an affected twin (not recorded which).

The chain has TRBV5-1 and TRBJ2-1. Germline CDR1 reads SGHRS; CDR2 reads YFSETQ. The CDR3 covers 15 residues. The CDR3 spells CASSLSVTGYNEQFF.

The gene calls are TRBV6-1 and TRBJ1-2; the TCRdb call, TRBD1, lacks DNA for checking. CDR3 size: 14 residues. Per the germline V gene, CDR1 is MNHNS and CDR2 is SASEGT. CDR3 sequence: CASTKRDRNYGYTF.

The CDR3 spells CASTETGTSDEQYF. The chain carries TRBV12-3 or TRBV12-4 and TRBJ2-7; TCRdb proposes TRBD1, but this gene call is untestable without DNA. This CDR3 contains 14 residues.

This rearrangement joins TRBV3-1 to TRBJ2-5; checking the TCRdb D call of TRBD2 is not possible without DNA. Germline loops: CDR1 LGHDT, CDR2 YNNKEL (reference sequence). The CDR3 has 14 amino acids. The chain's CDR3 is CASRTTKYQETQYF.

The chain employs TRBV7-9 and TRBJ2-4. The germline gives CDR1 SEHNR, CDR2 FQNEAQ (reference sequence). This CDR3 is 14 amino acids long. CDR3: CASSFWKYTNIQYF.

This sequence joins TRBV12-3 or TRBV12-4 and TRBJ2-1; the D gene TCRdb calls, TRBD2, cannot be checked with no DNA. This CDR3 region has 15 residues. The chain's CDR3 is CASRPGTSGVNEQFF.

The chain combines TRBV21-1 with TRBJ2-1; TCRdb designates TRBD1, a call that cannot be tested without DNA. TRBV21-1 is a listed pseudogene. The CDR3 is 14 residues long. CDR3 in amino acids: CASSKSPDYNEQYF.